This TCR beta chain was found in a study of long-term antiretroviral therapy in people with HIV. The V end was cut by 4 bases, the J end by 7 bases, with 16 bases between. Looked up from germline, CDR1 is SGHDN and CDR2 is FVKESK. The CDR3 sequence is 14 residues long. Investigators performed immunoSEQ version v3.0 at survey level. Profiling relied on immunoSEQ multiplex PCR, and the TCRdb table lists in-frame clones only, not all of them. The sample shows 22,000 or so clones, 80% of them seen only once. This TCR came from a woman in her 30s with HIV. The sequencing used unsorted PBMCs, collected 2.9 years after starting antiretroviral therapy. The J gene is TRBJ2-5, the V gene TRBV14; D gene ambiguous. As DNA, the CDR3 is TGTGCCAGCAGCCTGACGTACCCTGGTGCGACCCAGTACTTC. This encodes CASSLTYPGATQYF.